A few counts support the clone carrying this T cell receptor beta chain. This sample is part of a study of T cell repertoires in cytomegalovirus infection. As for the study in general: It can be stated that public TCR beta signatures indicated CMV infection as well as a matching HLA type.

TCRdb re-derived calls from the reads in MiXCR, one entry per CDR3 protein. The data contain some 180,000 distinct CDR3 sequences, about 18% of them singletons. With 5 bases clipped from V and 7 bases from J, the junction kept 10 bases outside the gene matches. The CDR3 is made up of 14 amino acids. Germline assignment: CDR1 SEHNR and CDR2 FQNEAQ (reference sequence). The chain has TRBV7-9 and TRBJ2-7, with 8 bases aligning to TRBD1. The material sequenced was CD8+ T cells from PBMCs. The origin of this receptor is a human donor in good health (CMV status not recorded). Some clones in this sample may be carry-over from other donors' samples. CDR3 residues: CASSRVDRAREQYF. The CDR3 DNA sequence: TGTGCCAGCAGCCGAGTGGACAGGGCGAGGGAGCAGTACTTC.